This is a list of T cell receptor beta chains from one sample in a study of cytomegalovirus exposure and HLA in healthy donors. Clones were read by immunoSEQ multiplex PCR, and TCRdb kept only the in-frame ones, dropping some. The sample yields 250,000 to 350,000 clones, 86% seen once. The sample was PBMCs. These receptors were obtained from a man aged 40-49 years in good health and CMV-seropositive. The conserved cysteine and the conserved F or W are not part of the CDR3 here. Each record gives: V gene, CDR3 protein.

TRBV4-3,ASSQDPKTGYLTDTQY
TRBV29-1,SVVTGNEQF
TRBV28,ASSSQGLGNQPQH
TRBV12-1,ASSFYDRGKAEKLF
TRBV27,ASRKLAGGTDTQY
TRBV11-3,ASSFNRAYEQY
TRBV5-1,ASSMGRLDTQY
TRBV4-3,ASSQEGLTHSYEQY
TRBV28,ATRNRVNTEAF
TRBV10-3,AIRTPGLADNEQY
TRBV5-5,ASSLAPGQSYEQY
TRBV19,ASSTGQGNQPQH
TRBV25-1,ASSALNTGELF
TRBV29-1,SVGQGRNTGELF
TRBV27,ASSLTSSLYNEQF
TRBV6-5,ASRIGLAGVLEQY
TRBV9,ASSGDRGIQETQY
TRBV18,ASSSGQGNRNTIY
TRBV19,ASCRRLAGHTGELF
TRBV5-4,ASSLVGAAYGYT
TRBV29-1,SLSGRGYNEQF
TRBV29-1,SVTGGASYEQY
TRBV14,ASSRGQGYEQY
TRBV6-1,ASNRDRVSQETQY
TRBV6-4,ASSDSGRYGYT
TRBV18,ASSPRGQGDYGYT
TRBV5-1,ASSLRGTQTYYNEQF
TRBV27,ASSLQGAIEAF
TRBV4-2,ASSQETGGLPGEQF
TRBV2,ASSDNGGGVRTEAF